This T cell receptor (beta chain) was recorded in a study of blood T cell repertoires in COVID-19. The overall study: Samples representing acute and convalescent COVID-19 were sourced from the United States, Italy and Spain. The cDNA or gDNA used as material had been derived from T cells, B-cell-depleted T cells, or PBMCs.

Per the study methods: Nucleated cell counts were estimated from reference gene primer amplification. TCRdb keeps only in-frame clones here, not all; method: immunoSEQ multiplex PCR. The DNA was the basis for D and trimming; V, J and clone size are from that table. The sample includes tens of thousands of clones, around 82% seen only once; the top ten take around 28%. This clone has ten or more counts. The CDR3 extends over 15 amino acids. Trimming left V 3 bases short and J 2 bases short, with 14 bases between. Germline lookup yields CDR1 SGHRS and CDR2 YFSETQ. The sample was peripheral blood. The origin of this receptor is a human donor in a cohort sampled during active COVID-19. V is TRBV5-1 and J is TRBJ1-2, with D possibly being TRBD1 (6 bases). This CDR3 reads CASSSSGTINYGYTF. The CDR3 nucleotides read TGCGCCAGCAGCTCATCCGGGACAATCAACTATGGCTACACCTTC.